This TCR beta chain was profiled in a study of technical replicates of blood from a few donors. V shed 0 bases, J shed 9 bases, and the junction held 6 bases outside the gene matches. Germline V gives CDR1 SGHRS, CDR2 YFSETQ. This CDR3 is built from 15 residues. Data came from immunoSEQ multiplex PCR; TCRdb stores just in-frame clones and leaves some out. The table has about 73,000 clones, 93% seen once; the top ten hold approximately 0.27%. The clonotype originates from a human donor in good health. The chain has TRBV5-1 and TRBJ2-1; 10 bases agree with TRBD2. Material: T cells isolated from PBMCs. The DNA for the CDR3 is TGCGCCAGCAGCTTGGTTCTAGCGGGAGCCTCTGAGCAGTTCTTC. As protein: CASSLVLAGASEQFF.